The rows below give T cell receptor beta chains drawn from one sample of a study of T-cell reconstitution after alpha-beta-depleted transplantation in children. Each CDR3 protein is one row after TCRdb ran MiXCR on the PCR reads. This sample yields about 830,000 distinct CDR3 sequences, of which around 17% are seen a single time; approximately 5% belongs to the top ten. The sequencing used PBMCs, mostly from graft donor cells, collected 360 days after TCRalphabeta/CD19-depleted stem cell transplant. The receptors here all came from a male patient aged 5 to 17 who had a stem cell transplant for acute lymphoblastic leukemia, so the T cells may come from the graft donor. Each CDR3 is given with its conserved first and last residue.

v_call: TRBV10-3; cdr3_aa: CAIGTGNTGELFF
v_call: TRBV12-3/TRBV12-4; cdr3_aa: CASSPTGGWVTQYF
v_call: TRBV4-2; cdr3_aa: CASSQALAGEGGTKNIQYF
v_call: TRBV3-1; cdr3_aa: CASSQEPSGSYYNEQFF
v_call: TRBV5-1; cdr3_aa: CASSNGQGSYNEQFF
v_call: TRBV20-1; cdr3_aa: CSARRDTSLEEQFF
v_call: TRBV29-1; cdr3_aa: CSDLDDGQETQYF
v_call: TRBV4-1; cdr3_aa: CASSQRLNNEQFF
v_call: TRBV9; cdr3_aa: CASSVDQGGGTEAFF
v_call: TRBV7-9; cdr3_aa: CAREGTVTGELFF
v_call: TRBV24-1; cdr3_aa: CATSDGTGGYEQYF
v_call: TRBV9; cdr3_aa: CASSVTAGGPYEQYF
v_call: TRBV5-1; cdr3_aa: CASSLGVLLNEKLFF
v_call: TRBV20-1; cdr3_aa: CSARDRPQAGVGETQYF
v_call: TRBV15; cdr3_aa: CATSRDGTHYREGNEQFF
v_call: TRBV7-6; cdr3_aa: CASSSRVLNEQFF
v_call: TRBV9; cdr3_aa: CASSVDPLALQETQYF
v_call: TRBV4-1; cdr3_aa: CASLPGPRIGNTEAFF
v_call: TRBV4-1; cdr3_aa: CASSQVQRLYNEQFF
v_call: TRBV9; cdr3_aa: CASTPGAGLSYNELFF
v_call: TRBV6-5; cdr3_aa: CASSYSGPAGATYNEQFF
v_call: TRBV11-2; cdr3_aa: CASVAGASYEQYF
v_call: TRBV29-1; cdr3_aa: CTATGLAGEYAGSTDTQYF
v_call: TRBV3-1; cdr3_aa: CASSQGTGDRPQHF
v_call: TRBV5-1; cdr3_aa: CASSLDGTYETQYF
v_call: TRBV5-1; cdr3_aa: CASSLGGSLDEQFF
v_call: TRBV5-1; cdr3_aa: CASSLETSGRGWDEQFF
v_call: TRBV28; cdr3_aa: CASRPRTPRNTIYF
v_call: TRBV5-1; cdr3_aa: CASSPRQGLKVLGANVLTF
v_call: TRBV10-3; cdr3_aa: CAISDLWTAETQYF
v_call: TRBV9; cdr3_aa: CASSGTSGIQETQYF
v_call: TRBV20-1; cdr3_aa: CSARDGGTGNQPQHF
v_call: TRBV6-2/TRBV6-3; cdr3_aa: CASSYSTRNTEAFF
v_call: TRBV10-1; cdr3_aa: CASSESRQGAVYGYTF
v_call: TRBV5-1; cdr3_aa: CASSSRASGSYEQYF
v_call: TRBV12-3/TRBV12-4; cdr3_aa: CASSFGQGGPYNEQFF
v_call: TRBV14; cdr3_aa: CASSQDRTGYNEQFF
v_call: TRBV20-1; cdr3_aa: CSARSDPGTSVVSSYNEQFF
v_call: TRBV20-1; cdr3_aa: CSALGQSKNIQYF
v_call: TRBV12-3/TRBV12-4; cdr3_aa: CASRGAPDPEAFF
v_call: TRBV5-6; cdr3_aa: CASSESYRGTGELFF
v_call: TRBV19; cdr3_aa: CASSWSGETEQFF
v_call: TRBV6-2/TRBV6-3; cdr3_aa: CASSYGLDYEQYF
v_call: TRBV4-2; cdr3_aa: CASSQTGPGTEAFF
v_call: TRBV4-1; cdr3_aa: CASSQESQAAYEQYF
v_call: TRBV7-9; cdr3_aa: CASSWRGKRTDTQYF